This passage covers 6 T cell receptor beta chains from one sample sequenced in a study of blood T cells in healthy people across ages. The second PCR ran about 6 to 12 cycles with a sample-barcoded 5' primer and J-beta primers. From the 5' RACE reads, TCRdb called clonotypes with MiXCR, one entry per CDR3 protein. The sample holds 800,000 or so distinct CDR3 sequences, approximately 25% seen once. The same data also contributed to another study, on T cells of mothers and their children.

Sequenced sample: blood. All receptors come from a boy between 10 and 17 years old in good health.

The chain employs TRBV6-1 and TRBJ1-1; TRBD1 aligns across 10 bases. Germline V gene lookup returns CDR1 MNHNS and CDR2 SASEGT. With 3 bases clipped from V and 4 bases from J, the junction kept 5 bases outside the gene matches. The CDR3 loop spans 15 amino acids. CDR3 residues: CASSDRDRGGTEAFF. The CDR3 region has the DNA TGTGCCAGCAGTGACCGGGACAGGGGAGGCACTGAAGCTTTCTTT.

This clonotype was detected only a few times. The V call is TRBV6-2 or TRBV6-3, the J call TRBJ2-5; D not resolved. The end of the DNA is better explained by TRBJ2-1, so the J call may be wrong. Germline V gene lookup returns CDR1 MNHEY and CDR2 SVGEGT. The CDR3 runs 11 residues. The CDR3 nucleotides read TGTGCCAGCAGCATCGGCGGTGCCCAGTTCTTC. It specifies CASSIGGAQFF.

The rearrangement uses TRBV5-1 and TRBJ1-2, with D uncertain. Germline CDR1 is SGHRS and CDR2 is YFSETQ. The CDR3 length is 13 residues. The V and J ends lost 1 base and 8 bases respectively, with 12 bases between them. The chain's CDR3 is CASSLKGGGGYTF. The CDR3 region has the DNA TGCGCCAGCAGCTTGAAGGGCGGAGGAGGCTACACCTTC.

This clonotype was counted only a few times. V and J are TRBV2 and TRBJ1-2, with D perhaps matching TRBD1 (5 bases). Germline CDR1 reads SNHLY; CDR2 reads FYNNEI. Trimming pared 3 bases from V and 8 bases from J, leaving 16 bases between. The CDR3 contains 14 residues. CDR3 in DNA: TGTGCCAGCAGTGACTTATCCTCGGGGCACGGCTACACCTTC. Its translation: CASSDLSSGHGYTF.

In its sample, this clonotype was seen a few times. The chain combines TRBV12-3 or TRBV12-4 with TRBJ1-4; D ambiguous. This CDR3 has 18 residues. V was pared by 3 bases and J by 0 bases, with 17 bases between. CDR3 sequence: CASSFDGLKITTNEKLFF. The CDR3 DNA reads as TGTGCCAGCAGTTTTGATGGTTTAAAAATCACAACTAATGAAAAACTGTTTTTT.

This clonotype was recorded once. The chain joins TRBV12-3 or TRBV12-4 to TRBJ2-1, with 8 bases identical to TRBD2. With 1 base clipped from V and 3 bases from J, the junction kept 8 bases outside the gene matches. The CDR3 sequence is 17 residues long. The CDR3 DNA follows: TGTGCCAGCAGTTTAGAATGGGAAAGCGGGAGCTACAATGAGCAGTTCTTC. Encoded protein: CASSLEWESGSYNEQFF.